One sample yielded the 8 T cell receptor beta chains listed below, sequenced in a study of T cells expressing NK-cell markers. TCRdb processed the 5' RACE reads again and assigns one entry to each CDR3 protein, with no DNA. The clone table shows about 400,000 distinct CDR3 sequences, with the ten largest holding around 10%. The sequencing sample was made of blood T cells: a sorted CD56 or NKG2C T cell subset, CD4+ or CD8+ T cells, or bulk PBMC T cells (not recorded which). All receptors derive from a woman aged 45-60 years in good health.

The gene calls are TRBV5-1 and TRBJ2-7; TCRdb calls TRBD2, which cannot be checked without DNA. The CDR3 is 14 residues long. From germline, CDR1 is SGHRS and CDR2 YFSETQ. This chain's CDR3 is CASSAGGLNIEQYF.

The CDR3: CAISELAGVNNEQFF. V usage is TRBV10-3 and J usage is TRBJ2-1; lacking DNA, the TRBD2 call made by TCRdb goes unchecked. Germline V gene lookup returns CDR1 ENHRY and CDR2 SYGVKD. The CDR3 length is 15 residues.

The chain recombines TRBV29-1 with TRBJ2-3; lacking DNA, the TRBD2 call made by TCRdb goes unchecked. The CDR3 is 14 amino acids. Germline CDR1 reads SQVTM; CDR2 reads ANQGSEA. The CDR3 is CSVEGLAGSDTQYF.

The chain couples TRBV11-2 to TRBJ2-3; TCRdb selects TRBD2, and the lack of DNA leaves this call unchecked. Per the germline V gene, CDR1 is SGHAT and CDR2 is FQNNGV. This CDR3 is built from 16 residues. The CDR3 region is CASSQGLAGGIDTQYF.

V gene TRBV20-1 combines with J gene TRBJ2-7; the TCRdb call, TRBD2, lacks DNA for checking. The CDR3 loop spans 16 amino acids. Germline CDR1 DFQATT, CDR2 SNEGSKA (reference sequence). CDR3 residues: CSAPPEALLNSYEQYF.

The CDR3 reads CASSILGEQYF. This chain connects TRBV19 to TRBJ2-7. Germline V CDR1 and CDR2: LNHDA, SQIVND (reference sequence). There are 11 residues in the CDR3.

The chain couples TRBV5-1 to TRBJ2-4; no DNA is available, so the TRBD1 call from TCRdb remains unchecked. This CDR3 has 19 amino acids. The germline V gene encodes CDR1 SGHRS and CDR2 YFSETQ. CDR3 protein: CASSLTAGQGGGSKNIQYF.

CDR3 in amino acids: CASNQGGGYTF. The chain links TRBV12-3 or TRBV12-4 to TRBJ1-2; TCRdb lists TRBD1, though no DNA is available to test this call. This CDR3 contains 11 residues.